This T cell receptor (beta chain) was identified in a study of blood T cell repertoires in COVID-19. Across the study: Samples taken during acute and convalescent COVID-19 were collected in the United States, Italy and Spain. Sample material is recorded as cDNA or gDNA derived from T cells, B-cell-depleted T cells, or PBMCs.

Generated by immunoSEQ multiplex PCR, the TCRdb table keeps only in-frame clones and is missing some. The sample lists about 160,000 clones, approximately 85% occurring once. The sequenced sample was peripheral blood. The clonotype originates from a man between 60 and 75 years old who had recovered from COVID-19.

In DNA, the CDR3 is TGTGCCAGCAGCTTAGAGGGGAGGAGAGGCTACACCTTC. The encoded protein is CASSLEGRRGYTF. The J gene is TRBJ1-2, the V gene TRBV7-2; TRBD1 is a possible D gene (5 bases). V was cut by 1 base and J by 8 bases, with 11 bases left in between. The CDR3 loop spans 13 amino acids. Looked up from germline, CDR1 is SGHTA and CDR2 is FQGNSA. Using reference TRBV7-2 and TRBJ1-2 for the parts outside the CDR3, the full variable domain is GAGVSQSPSNKVTEKGKDVELRCDPISGHTALYWYRQSLGQGLEFLIYFQGNSAPDKSGLPSDRFSAERTGGSVSTLTIQRTQQEDSAVYLCASSLEGRRGYTFGSGTRLTVV.